Each of the 8 T cell receptor beta chains below was sequenced from the same sample in a study of blood T cell repertoires in COVID-19. TCRdb's copy holds only in-frame clones and misses some; the assay was immunoSEQ multiplex PCR. This sample has 200,000 to 250,000 clones; around 90% occur once, and the top ten carry approximately 2.4%. The sample consisted of peripheral blood. The receptors here all came from a man younger than 40 with COVID-19, enrolled during active disease.

The V gene is TRBV30, the J gene TRBJ1-4, with a tentative D call TRBD1 (6 bases). The CDR3 length is 14 residues. Trimming left V 7 bases short and J 3 bases short, with 15 bases between. Germline V gene lookup returns CDR1 GTSNPN and CDR2 SVGIG (reference sequence). The CDR3 bases are TGTGCCTCCCACAGGGCCAATCCTAATGAAAAACTGTTTTTT. Protein: CASHRANPNEKLFF.

The chain couples TRBV5-1 to TRBJ2-2; 10 bases align to TRBD2. V shed 4 bases and J 0 bases; nucleotides not matched to a gene: 12. The germline V gene encodes CDR1 SGHRS and CDR2 YFSETQ. The CDR3 loop spans 19 amino acids. DNA of the CDR3: TGCGCCAGCAGCCGACGCCTGACTAGCGGGCGGGCGAACACCGGGGAGCTGTTTTTT. Its protein is CASSRRLTSGRANTGELFF. The entire variable domain, with the rest obtained from reference TRBV5-1 and TRBJ2-2, is as follows: KAGVTQTPRYLIKTRGQQVTLSCSPISGHRSVSWYQQTPGQGLQFLFEYFSETQRNKGNFPGRFSGRQFSNSRSEMNVSTLELGDSALYLCASSRRLTSGRANTGELFFGEGSRLTVL.

This clone was counted only a few times. The V call is TRBV27, the J call TRBJ1-1, with D perhaps matching TRBD1 (6 bases). CDR3 length equals 15 residues. Germline loops: CDR1 MNHEY, CDR2 SMNVEV (reference sequence). V lost 2 bases, J lost 5 bases, and 15 bases lay in between. The chain's CDR3 is CASSLGYREPTEAFF. The DNA of the CDR3 is TGTGCCAGCAGTTTAGGGTACAGGGAGCCTACTGAAGCTTTCTTT.

V is TRBV4-1 and J is TRBJ1-1; possibly TRBD1 for D (5 bases). Trimming left V 2 bases short and J 1 base short, with 17 bases between. The germline CDR1 and CDR2 sequences are MGHRA and YSYEKL. The CDR3 extends over 17 amino acids. The CDR3 DNA sequence: TGCGCCAGCAGCCAACGGACCCCCAGGGTATCGAACACTGAAGCTTTCTTT. This translates into CASSQRTPRVSNTEAFF.

Only one count was recorded for this clone. V is TRBV5-1 and J is TRBJ1-3, with D maybe TRBD1 (6 bases). Germline values: CDR1 SGHRS, CDR2 YFSETQ. The CDR3 consists of 16 residues. Trimming left V 0 bases short and J 0 bases short, with 10 bases between. The CDR3 loop reads CASSLEGRGSGNTIYF. The CDR3 bases are TGCGCCAGCAGCTTGGAGGGCAGGGGCTCTGGAAACACCATATATTTT.

The CDR3 DNA is TGTGCCAGCAGCCCCGGGCAGGGTCGGACTAGCGGGGGACCGAACACCGGGGAGCTGTTTTTT. Its translation is CASSPGQGRTSGGPNTGELFF. The chain recombines TRBV6-2 or TRBV6-3 with TRBJ2-2; 13 positions agree with TRBD2. The CDR3 runs to 21 residues. After removal of 6 bases from V and 0 bases from J, the junction contained 16 bases not matched to a gene. The germline V gene encodes CDR1 MNHEY and CDR2 SVGEGT.

This clone has only one observation. The chain links TRBV5-1 to TRBJ2-3; D not resolved. This CDR3 comprises 12 residues. CDR1 SGHRS and CDR2 YFSETQ come from the germline V gene. V lost 2 bases and J lost 6, with 7 bases in between. CDR3 sequence reads: CASSFFRDTQYF. CDR3 bases: TGCGCCAGCAGCTTTTTCAGGGATACGCAGTATTTT.

CDR3 amino acids: CASGPPSRSYEQYF. CDR3 DNA sequence: TGTGCTAGTGGTCCTCCTTCCCGCTCCTACGAGCAGTACTTC. The chain has TRBV12-5 and TRBJ2-7; no clear D gene. Germline V gene sequence: CDR1 LGHNT, CDR2 FRNRAP. There are 14 residues in the CDR3. Trimming removed 5 bases at V and 0 bases at J, with 11 bases between.